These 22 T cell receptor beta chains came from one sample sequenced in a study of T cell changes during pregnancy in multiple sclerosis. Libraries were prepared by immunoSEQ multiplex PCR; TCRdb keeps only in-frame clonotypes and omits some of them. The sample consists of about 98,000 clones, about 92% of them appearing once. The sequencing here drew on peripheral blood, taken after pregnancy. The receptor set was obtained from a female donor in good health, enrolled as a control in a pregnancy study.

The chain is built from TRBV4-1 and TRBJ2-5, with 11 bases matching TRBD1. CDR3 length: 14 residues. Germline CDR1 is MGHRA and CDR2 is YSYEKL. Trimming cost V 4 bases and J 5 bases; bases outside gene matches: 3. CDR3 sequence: CASSPGQGGETQYF. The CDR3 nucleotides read TGCGCCAGCAGCCCGGGACAGGGGGGGGAGACCCAGTACTTC.

The CDR3 bases are TGTGCCAGCAGCCCACAGCCGCGGGCGGGTATAACCTACGAGCAGTACTTC. It codes for CASSPQPRAGITYEQYF. This chain joins TRBV7-8 and TRBJ2-7, with D maybe TRBD2 (5 bases). Germline CDR1 SGHVS, CDR2 FQNEAQ. The germline V and J ends were trimmed by 5 bases and 2 bases, with 22 bases remaining between them. This CDR3 comprises 17 residues.

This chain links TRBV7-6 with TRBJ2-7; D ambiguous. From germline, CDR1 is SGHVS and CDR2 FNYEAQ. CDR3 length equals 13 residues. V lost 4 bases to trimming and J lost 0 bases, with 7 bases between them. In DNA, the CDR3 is TGTGCCAGCAGCTCCGAACTCTCCTACGAGCAGTACTTC. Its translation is CASSSELSYEQYF.

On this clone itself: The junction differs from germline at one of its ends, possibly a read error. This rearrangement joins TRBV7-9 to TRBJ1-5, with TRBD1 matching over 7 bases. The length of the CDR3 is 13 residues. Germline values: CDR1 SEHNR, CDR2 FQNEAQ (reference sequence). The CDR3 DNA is TGTGCCAGTAGCTGGGACAGCTATCAGCCCCAGCATTTT. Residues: CASSWDSYQPQHF.

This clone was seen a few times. Written as DNA, the CDR3 is TGTGCCAGCAGCCCAAGGAGGGATGGAAACACCATATATTTT. Encoded protein: CASSPRRDGNTIYF. V usage is TRBV9 and J usage is TRBJ1-3; D is uncertain. Germline lookup yields CDR1 SGDLS and CDR2 YYNGEE. The CDR3 spans 14 residues. The germline V and J ends were trimmed by 4 bases and 3 bases, with 11 bases remaining between them.

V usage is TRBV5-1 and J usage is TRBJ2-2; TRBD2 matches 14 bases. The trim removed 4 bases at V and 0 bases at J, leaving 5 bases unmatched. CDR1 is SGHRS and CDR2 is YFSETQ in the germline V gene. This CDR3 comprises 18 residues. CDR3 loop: CASSTGLAGGTNTGELFF. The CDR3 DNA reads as TGCGCCAGCAGCACCGGACTAGCGGGAGGCACGAACACCGGGGAGCTGTTTTTT.

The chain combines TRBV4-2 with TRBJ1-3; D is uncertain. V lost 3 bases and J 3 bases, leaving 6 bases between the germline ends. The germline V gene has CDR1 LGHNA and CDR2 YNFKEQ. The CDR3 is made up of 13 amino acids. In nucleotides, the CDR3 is TGTGCCAGCAGCCAGGGCAGTGGAAACACCATATATTTT. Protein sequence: CASSQGSGNTIYF.

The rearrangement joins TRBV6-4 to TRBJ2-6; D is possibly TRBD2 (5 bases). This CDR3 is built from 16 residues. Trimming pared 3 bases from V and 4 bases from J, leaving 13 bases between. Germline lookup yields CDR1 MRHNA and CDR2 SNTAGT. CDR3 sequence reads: CASSDIGEDGANVLTF. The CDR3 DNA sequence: TGTGCCAGCAGTGATATCGGGGAAGACGGGGCCAACGTCCTGACTTTC.

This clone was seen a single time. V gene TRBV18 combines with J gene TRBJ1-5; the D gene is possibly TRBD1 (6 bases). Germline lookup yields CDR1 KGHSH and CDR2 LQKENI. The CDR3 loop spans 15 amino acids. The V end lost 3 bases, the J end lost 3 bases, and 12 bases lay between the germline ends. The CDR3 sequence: CASSPLGQINQPQHF. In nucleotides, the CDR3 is TGTGCCAGCTCACCCCTCGGACAGATCAATCAGCCCCAGCATTTT.

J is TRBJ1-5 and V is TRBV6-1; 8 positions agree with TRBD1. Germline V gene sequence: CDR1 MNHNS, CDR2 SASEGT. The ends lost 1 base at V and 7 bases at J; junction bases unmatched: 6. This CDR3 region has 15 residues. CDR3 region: CASSEGRGPWQPQHF. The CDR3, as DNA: TGTGCCAGCAGTGAAGGCAGGGGGCCGTGGCAGCCCCAGCATTTT.

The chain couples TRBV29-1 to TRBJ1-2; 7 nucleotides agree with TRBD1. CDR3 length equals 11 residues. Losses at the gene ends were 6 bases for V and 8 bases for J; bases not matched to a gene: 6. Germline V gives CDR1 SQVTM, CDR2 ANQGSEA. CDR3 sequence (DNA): TGCAGCGTCGACAGGGTACGGGGCTACACCTTC. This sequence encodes CSVDRVRGYTF.

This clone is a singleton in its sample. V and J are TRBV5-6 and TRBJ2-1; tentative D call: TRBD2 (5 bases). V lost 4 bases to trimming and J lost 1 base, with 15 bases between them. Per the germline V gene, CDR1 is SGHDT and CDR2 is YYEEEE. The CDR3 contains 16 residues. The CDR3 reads CASSLLAWRSYNEQFF. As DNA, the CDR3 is TGTGCCAGCAGCCTTCTAGCTTGGAGATCCTACAATGAGCAGTTCTTC.

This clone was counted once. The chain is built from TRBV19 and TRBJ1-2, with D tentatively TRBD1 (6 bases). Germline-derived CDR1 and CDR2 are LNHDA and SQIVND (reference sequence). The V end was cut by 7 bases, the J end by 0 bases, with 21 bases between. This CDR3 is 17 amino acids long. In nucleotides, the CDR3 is TGTGCCAGTACCAGATCCGGGGGGCTCAGTGCTAACTATGGCTACACCTTC. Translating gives CASTRSGGLSANYGYTF.

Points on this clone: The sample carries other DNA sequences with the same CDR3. This chain's CDR3 is CSAGQRNTGELFF. CDR3 DNA: TGCAGCGCCGGACAGAGGAACACCGGGGAGCTGTTTTTT. The V call is TRBV29-1, the J call TRBJ2-2, with a possible D match to TRBD1 (6 bases). Deletions cut 7 bases from V and 1 base from J, with 10 bases between. CDR1 is SQVTM and CDR2 is ANQGSEA in the germline V gene. There are 13 residues in the CDR3.

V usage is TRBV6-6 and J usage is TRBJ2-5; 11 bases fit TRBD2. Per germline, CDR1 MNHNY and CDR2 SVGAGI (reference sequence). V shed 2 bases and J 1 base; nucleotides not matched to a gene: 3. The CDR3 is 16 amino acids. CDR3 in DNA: TGTGCCAGCAGTTACCCGCTAGCGGGAGGCCAAGAGACCCAGTACTTC. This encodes CASSYPLAGGQETQYF.

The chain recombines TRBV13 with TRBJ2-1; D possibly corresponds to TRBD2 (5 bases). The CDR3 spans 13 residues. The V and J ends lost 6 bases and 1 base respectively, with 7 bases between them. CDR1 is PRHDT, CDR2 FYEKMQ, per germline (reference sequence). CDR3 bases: TGTGCCAGCAGGGGCGGGTCCTACAATGAGCAGTTCTTC. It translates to CASRGGSYNEQFF.

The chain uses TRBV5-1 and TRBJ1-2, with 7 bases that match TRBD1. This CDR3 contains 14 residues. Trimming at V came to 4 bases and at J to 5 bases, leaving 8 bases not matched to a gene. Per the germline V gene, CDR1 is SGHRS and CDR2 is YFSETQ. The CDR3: CASSPGDSAYGYTF. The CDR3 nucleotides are TGCGCCAGCAGCCCAGGGGACAGCGCATATGGCTACACCTTC. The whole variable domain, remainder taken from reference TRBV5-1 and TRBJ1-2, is KAGVTQTPRYLIKTRGQQVTLSCSPISGHRSVSWYQQTPGQGLQFLFEYFSETQRNKGNFPGRFSGRQFSNSRSEMNVSTLELGDSALYLCASSPGDSAYGYTFGSGTRLTVV.

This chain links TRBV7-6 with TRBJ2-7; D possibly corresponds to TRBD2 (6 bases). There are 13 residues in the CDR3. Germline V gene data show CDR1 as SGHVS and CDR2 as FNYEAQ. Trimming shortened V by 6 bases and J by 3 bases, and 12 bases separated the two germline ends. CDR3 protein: CASSFDGGYEQYF. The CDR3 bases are TGTGCCAGCAGTTTTGACGGGGGCTACGAGCAGTACTTC.

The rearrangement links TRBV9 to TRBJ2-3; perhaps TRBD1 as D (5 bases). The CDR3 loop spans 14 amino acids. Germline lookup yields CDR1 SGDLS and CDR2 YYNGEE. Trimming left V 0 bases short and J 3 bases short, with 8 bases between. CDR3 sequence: CASSVEGDTDTQYF. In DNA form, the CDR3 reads TGTGCCAGCAGCGTAGAAGGGGATACAGATACGCAGTATTTT. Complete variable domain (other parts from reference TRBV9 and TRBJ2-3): DSGVTQTPKHLITATGQRVTLRCSPRSGDLSVYWYQQSLDQGLQFLIQYYNGEERAKGNILERFSAQQFPDLHSELNLSSLELGDSALYFCASSVEGDTDTQYFGPGTRLTVL.

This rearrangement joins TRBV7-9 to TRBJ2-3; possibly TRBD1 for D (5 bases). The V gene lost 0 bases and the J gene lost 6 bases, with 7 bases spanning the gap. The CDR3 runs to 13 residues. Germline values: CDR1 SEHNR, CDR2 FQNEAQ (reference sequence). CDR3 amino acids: CASSLAGLDTQYF. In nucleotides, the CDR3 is TGTGCCAGCAGCTTAGCGGGGCTGGATACGCAGTATTTT.

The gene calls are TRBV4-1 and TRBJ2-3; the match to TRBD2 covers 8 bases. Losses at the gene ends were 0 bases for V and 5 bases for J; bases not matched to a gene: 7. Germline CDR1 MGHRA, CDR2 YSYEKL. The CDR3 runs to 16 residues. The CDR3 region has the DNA TGCGCCAGCAGCCAAGATCGGGGGGGATCGAGAGATACGCAGTATTTT. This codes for CASSQDRGGSRDTQYF.

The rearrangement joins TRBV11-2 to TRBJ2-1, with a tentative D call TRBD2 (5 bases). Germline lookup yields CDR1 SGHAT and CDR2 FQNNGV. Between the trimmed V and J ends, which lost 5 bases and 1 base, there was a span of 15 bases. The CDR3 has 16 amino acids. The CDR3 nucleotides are TGTGCCAGCAGCCCCAGCCTGGGAGAATCCTACAATGAGCAGTTCTTC. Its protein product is CASSPSLGESYNEQFF. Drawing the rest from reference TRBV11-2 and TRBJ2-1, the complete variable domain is EAGVAQSPRYKIIEKRQSVAFWCNPISGHATLYWYQQILGQGPKLLIQFQNNGVVDDSQLPKDRFSAERLKGVDSTLKIQPAKLEDSAVYLCASSPSLGESYNEQFFGPGTRLTVL.